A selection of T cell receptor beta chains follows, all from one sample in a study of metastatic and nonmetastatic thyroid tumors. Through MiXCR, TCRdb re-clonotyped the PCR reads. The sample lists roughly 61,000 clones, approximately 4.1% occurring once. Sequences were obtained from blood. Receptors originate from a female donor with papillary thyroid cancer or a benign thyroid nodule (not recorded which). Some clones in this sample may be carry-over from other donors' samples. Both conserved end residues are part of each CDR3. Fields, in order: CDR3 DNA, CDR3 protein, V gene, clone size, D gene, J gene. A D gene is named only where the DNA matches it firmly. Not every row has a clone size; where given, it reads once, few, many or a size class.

DNA: TGTGCCAGCAGTTTCTATGGACAGGGAGAGGGTGAGCAGTTCTTC; CDR3: CASSFYGQGEGEQFF; V: TRBV28; size: .; D: TRBD1; J: TRBJ2-1
DNA: TGTGCCAGCAGTGATCAGGCCTTTGGGGAGCAGTTCTTC; CDR3: CASSDQAFGEQFF; V: TRBV2; size: many; D: .; J: TRBJ2-1
DNA: TGTGCCAGCAGCTCACGGCGGACAGGGGGTGATGAGCAGTTCTTC; CDR3: CASSSRRTGGDEQFF; V: TRBV7-3; size: many; D: TRBD1; J: TRBJ2-1
DNA: TGTGCCTGGAGTGTATTAAGCTACGAGCAGTACTTC; CDR3: CAWSVLSYEQYF; V: TRBV30; size: many; D: .; J: TRBJ2-7
DNA: TGTGCCAGCAGCCGGACGGACAGGGACGTCGATACGCAGTATTTT; CDR3: CASSRTDRDVDTQYF; V: TRBV3-1; size: many; D: TRBD1; J: TRBJ2-3
DNA: TGTGCCAGCAGCTCCACCTCTGGAAACACCATATATTTT; CDR3: CASSSTSGNTIYF; V: TRBV11-2; size: many; D: .; J: TRBJ1-3
DNA: TGTGCCAGCAAGGCAGGGGTGATGAACACTGAAGCTTTCTTT; CDR3: CASKAGVMNTEAFF; V: TRBV2; size: few; D: .; J: TRBJ1-1
DNA: TGTGCCAGCAGCATAACTAGGTACGAGCAGTACTTC; CDR3: CASSITRYEQYF; V: TRBV28; size: many; D: .; J: TRBJ2-7
DNA: TGTGCCAGCAGCCAAGTAGCAGGGAAAGCTTTCTTT; CDR3: CASSQVAGKAFF; V: TRBV14; size: many; D: .; J: TRBJ1-1
DNA: TGCAGTGCTAGATTAGCGGGAGTGACAGATACGCAGTATTTT; CDR3: CSARLAGVTDTQYF; V: TRBV20-1; size: many; D: TRBD2; J: TRBJ2-3
DNA: TGTGCCAGCAGACAGGGTAGCTCCTACAATGAGCAGTTCTTC; CDR3: CASRQGSSYNEQFF; V: TRBV2; size: many; D: .; J: TRBJ2-1
DNA: TGTGCCAGCAGTTCCCTGGGTGGACTAGCTCTGAACACCGGGGAGCTGTTTTTT; CDR3: CASSSLGGLALNTGELFF; V: TRBV28; size: .; D: TRBD2; J: TRBJ2-2
DNA: TGTGCCAGCAGTGAAGGGCACGGGGGGCTTACTAATGGCTACACCTTC; CDR3: CASSEGHGGLTNGYTF; V: TRBV6-1; size: few; D: .; J: TRBJ1-2
DNA: TGCGCCAGCAGCTTAAACCCGAACACTGAAGCTTTCTTT; CDR3: CASSLNPNTEAFF; V: TRBV5-1; size: many; D: .; J: TRBJ1-1
DNA: TGTGCCAGCAGTGATAGATACGGGGCTGGGAACACTGAAGCTTTCTTT; CDR3: CASSDRYGAGNTEAFF; V: TRBV6-1; size: many; D: .; J: TRBJ1-1
DNA: TGTGCCAGCAGTGATCAGGGCAGGGGCAATCAGCCCCAGCATTTT; CDR3: CASSDQGRGNQPQHF; V: TRBV6-1; size: few; D: .; J: TRBJ1-5
DNA: TGTGTCAGCAGCAAAAGGGCTCCGGTAAACTACAATGAGCAGTTCTTC; CDR3: CVSSKRAPVNYNEQFF; V: TRBV11-2; size: .; D: .; J: TRBJ2-1
DNA: TGTGCCAGCAGTTTGTCAGGGGCGTCCGAGCAGTTCTTC; CDR3: CASSLSGASEQFF; V: TRBV12-3/TRBV12-4; size: medium-sized; D: .; J: TRBJ2-1
DNA: TGCAGTGCCGGACTAGCGAAGTACAATGAGCGGTTCTTC; CDR3: CSAGLAKYNERFF; V: TRBV20-1; size: .; D: TRBD2; J: TRBJ2-1
DNA: TGTGCCAGCAGCCCCAGGGAGGACTATGGCTACACCTTC; CDR3: CASSPREDYGYTF; V: TRBV3-1; size: many; D: .; J: TRBJ1-2
DNA: TGTGCCAGCCGCGTGGGTACCTACGAGCAGTACTTC; CDR3: CASRVGTYEQYF; V: TRBV28; size: few; D: .; J: TRBJ2-7
DNA: TGTGCCAGCAGTCCGCCGGGGAGGGGGTTATTGGAGTACTTC; CDR3: CASSPPGRGLLEYF; V: TRBV28; size: .; D: .; J: TRBJ2-7
DNA: TGTGCCAGCAGTTACTCGGGGGGCAGCCAGCCCCAGCATTTT; CDR3: CASSYSGGSQPQHF; V: TRBV6-5; size: .; D: .; J: TRBJ1-5
DNA: TGTGCCAGAATCCATTCAGCGGGGAGAGAGCAGTACTTC; CDR3: CARIHSAGREQYF; V: TRBV6-1; size: .; D: TRBD2; J: TRBJ2-7
DNA: TGCGCCAGCAGCGGCGGTGGACTAGCAGTGGTCGGGGAGCTGTTTTTT; CDR3: CASSGGGLAVVGELFF; V: TRBV5-1; size: many; D: TRBD2; J: TRBJ2-2
DNA: TGTGCCACCAGTCCACCAGGCATCCGAGAGACCCAGTACTTC; CDR3: CATSPPGIRETQYF; V: TRBV24-1; size: few; D: .; J: TRBJ2-5
DNA: TGCGCCAGCAGTCCAGGTAGCGGTAGGCCCAATTATGATGAGCAGTTCTTC; CDR3: CASSPGSGRPNYDEQFF; V: TRBV12-3/TRBV12-4; size: .; D: .; J: TRBJ2-1
DNA: TGTGCCACCATACGCCCCCCAGGGGCGAATACTGAAGCTTTCTTT; CDR3: CATIRPPGANTEAFF; V: TRBV24-1; size: few; D: .; J: TRBJ1-1
DNA: TGTGCCAGCAGCTTAGGCATCACTAGTCTTAGCACAGATACGCAGTATTTT; CDR3: CASSLGITSLSTDTQYF; V: TRBV7-8; size: many; D: .; J: TRBJ2-3
DNA: TGTGCAAGCAGCTCCGGGACAGGGGTGTGGAACACTGAAGCTTTCTTT; CDR3: CASSSGTGVWNTEAFF; V: TRBV12-3/TRBV12-4; size: .; D: TRBD1; J: TRBJ1-1
DNA: TGTGCCAGCAGCGCGACAGGGTTGGGAGAGACCCAGTACTTC; CDR3: CASSATGLGETQYF; V: TRBV7-2; size: many; D: TRBD1; J: TRBJ2-5
DNA: TGTGCTAGTGCCCCCCCGGGGGGGGCTAGCGGGACCCTCTTTCCAGATACGCAGTATTTT; CDR3: CASAPPGGASGTLFPDTQYF; V: TRBV12-5; size: .; D: TRBD2; J: TRBJ2-3
DNA: TGTGCCAGCAGCTTTTTTGGAGGGACTGAAGCTTTCTTT; CDR3: CASSFFGGTEAFF; V: TRBV7-3; size: many; D: .; J: TRBJ1-1
DNA: TGCAGTGCTAGGGCAGACCAGAACACTGAAGCTTTCTTT; CDR3: CSARADQNTEAFF; V: TRBV20-1; size: many; D: .; J: TRBJ1-1
DNA: TGTGCCAGCGCTACGAGACTAGCCAGGAACATTCAGTACTTC; CDR3: CASATRLARNIQYF; V: TRBV28; size: .; D: TRBD2; J: TRBJ2-4
DNA: TGTGCCAGCAGCCGGGTGGGAGGCACAGATACGCAGTATTTT; CDR3: CASSRVGGTDTQYF; V: TRBV6-4; size: many; D: .; J: TRBJ2-3
DNA: TGCAGTGCTAGGAGGGGGGCAGTTAAAACAGATACGCAGTATTTT; CDR3: CSARRGAVKTDTQYF; V: TRBV20-1; size: few; D: .; J: TRBJ2-3
DNA: TGTGCCAGCAGGGGGGCTCTCGGCTACACCTTC; CDR3: CASRGALGYTF; V: TRBV27; size: few; D: .; J: TRBJ1-2
DNA: TGTGCCAGCAGTCACCTGGACAGGGCTTATGGCTACACCTTC; CDR3: CASSHLDRAYGYTF; V: TRBV6-1; size: few; D: TRBD1; J: TRBJ1-2
DNA: TGTGCCAGCAGTTTAATTACAGGGCGGGATTCACCCCTCCACTTT; CDR3: CASSLITGRDSPLHF; V: TRBV12-3/TRBV12-4; size: few; D: .; J: TRBJ1-6
DNA: TGTGCCACCAGTGATAATAGACAGGTTCTTGGAGATGGCTACACCTTC; CDR3: CATSDNRQVLGDGYTF; V: TRBV24-1; size: many; D: .; J: TRBJ1-2
DNA: TGCAGTGCTCTCAGGGGTGCTGAAGCTTTCTTT; CDR3: CSALRGAEAFF; V: TRBV20-1; size: many; D: .; J: TRBJ1-1
DNA: TGTGCCAGCAGCAAAATTCGGGGGGGCCTCCGTAATTCACCCCTCCACTTT; CDR3: CASSKIRGGLRNSPLHF; V: TRBV7-8; size: .; D: .; J: TRBJ1-6
DNA: TGTGCCAGCACCGTCAGTGCGCTCACAGATACGCAGTATTTT; CDR3: CASTVSALTDTQYF; V: TRBV2; size: .; D: .; J: TRBJ2-3
DNA: TGCAGTGCTAGCGGGAGTTCCTACAATGAGCAGTTCTTC; CDR3: CSASGSSYNEQFF; V: TRBV20-1; size: many; D: .; J: TRBJ2-1
DNA: TGCGCCAGCAGCAGAGACCCCTCGACCCCCAAAAACATTCAGTACTTC; CDR3: CASSRDPSTPKNIQYF; V: TRBV5-1; size: few; D: .; J: TRBJ2-4
DNA: TGTGTCAGCACCTATTACTACCGGGACATGTTCTCTGGGGCCAACGTCCTGACTTTC; CDR3: CVSTYYYRDMFSGANVLTF; V: TRBV6-1; size: many; D: .; J: TRBJ2-6
DNA: TGTGCCAGCAGGGCACCCAGCCCTCGCTCTGAAGCTTTCTTT; CDR3: CASRAPSPRSEAFF; V: TRBV6-1; size: many; D: .; J: TRBJ1-1
DNA: TGTGCCTTAACAGGGGCCAAAAACATTCAGTACTTC; CDR3: CALTGAKNIQYF; V: TRBV30; size: many; D: .; J: TRBJ2-4
DNA: TGTGCCAGCAGCTCCGGGGCTACTGAAGCTTTCTTT; CDR3: CASSSGATEAFF; V: TRBV5-5; size: many; D: .; J: TRBJ1-1
DNA: TGTGCCAGCAGAGACTTCTACAGTACTAGCGAGCAGTACTTC; CDR3: CASRDFYSTSEQYF; V: TRBV2; size: many; D: .; J: TRBJ2-7